The source of this T cell receptor (beta chain) is a study of siplizumab effects on memory and regulatory T cells. In the case of this clone: Its specificity is unknown.

Study observations and caveats: There were only a minor fraction of alloreactive clones that mapped to unstimulated subsets. Both greater diversity than memory cells and a major contribution to the alloresponse seemed to characterize naive T cells.

The repertoire was sequenced with immunoSEQ multiplex PCR; TCRdb's copy has only in-frame clones and lacks some. The table lists about 66,000 clones, 96% of them singletons. Looked up from germline, CDR1 is MNHEY and CDR2 is SVGAGI. The CDR3 runs to 14 residues. The ends were cut back, 4 bases at V and 3 bases at J, with 12 bases in the middle. The sample was naive CD8+ T cells sorted from blood. This chain connects TRBV6-5 to TRBJ1-2; weak D call: TRBD1 (6 bases). The source of this sequence is a human donor in good health. CDR3: CASSFRDNYYGYTF. The CDR3 DNA reads as TGTGCCAGCAGTTTTAGGGACAACTACTATGGCTACACCTTC.